The entry that follows covers one TCR beta chain sequence. The method was immunoSEQ multiplex PCR; TCRdb's version includes in-frame clones alone and lacks a portion of them. This sample has hundreds of thousands of clones, with 86% found just once. This entry comes from a study of blood T cell repertoires in COVID-19. Germline V gene lookup returns CDR1 LNHDA and CDR2 SQIVND (reference sequence). The CDR3 spans 15 residues. V trimming: 0 bases; J trimming: 7 bases; junction bases outside the gene matches: 4. The genes are TRBV19 and TRBJ1-2; 11 nucleotides align to TRBD1. The clonotype comes from a woman in her forties or fifties who had recovered from COVID-19. The sequenced sample was PBMCs or T cells enriched from blood (not recorded which). The CDR3 region is CASSIDRTGGRGYTF. CDR3 in DNA: TGTGCCAGTAGTATAGATCGGACAGGGGGCCGTGGCTACACCTTC.